The sequence of this T cell receptor beta chain was determined in a study of Tregs in tolerant kidney transplant recipients. Measured with immunoSEQ multiplex PCR; TCRdb has only the in-frame clones, and not every one. The table lists approximately 50,000 clones, about 89% of them singletons. Mixed chimerism was transient after nonmyeloablative marrow transplants from related graft donors. The sequence came from a human patient who received a combined kidney and bone marrow transplant. Certain T cells may be donor cells from the graft. The source material was CD8+ T cells from blood (PBMCs), sampled 24 months after the transplant.

CDR3 nucleotide sequence: TGTGCCAGCAGCTCGCGCAAAGCCCACGAGCAGTACTTC. The encoded protein is CASSSRKAHEQYF. This chain uses TRBV4-2 with TRBJ2-7, with D unclear. The ends were cut back, 5 bases at V and 5 bases at J, with 13 bases in the middle. Per germline, CDR1 LGHNA and CDR2 YNFKEQ. The CDR3 totals 13 residues.